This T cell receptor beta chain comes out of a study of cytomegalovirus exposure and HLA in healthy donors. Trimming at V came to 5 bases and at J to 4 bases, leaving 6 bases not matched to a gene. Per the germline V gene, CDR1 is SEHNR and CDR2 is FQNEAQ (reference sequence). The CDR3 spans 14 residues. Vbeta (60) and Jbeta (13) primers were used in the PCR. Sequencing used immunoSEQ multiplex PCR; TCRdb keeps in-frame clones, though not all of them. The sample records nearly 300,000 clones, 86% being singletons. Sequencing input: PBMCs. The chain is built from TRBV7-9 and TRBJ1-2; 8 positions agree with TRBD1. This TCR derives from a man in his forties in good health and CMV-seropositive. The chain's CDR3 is CASSGRGPGYGYTF. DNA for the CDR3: TGTGCCAGCAGCGGCAGGGGGCCCGGCTATGGCTACACCTTC.